A selection of T cell receptor beta chains follows, all from one sample in a study of blood T cells in healthy people across ages. TCRdb re-analysed the 5' RACE reads in MiXCR, keeping a single row per CDR3 protein. The sample yields more than 500,000 distinct CDR3 sequences, roughly a quarter seen once. These records were also assigned to another study, of T cells of mothers and their children.

Sequencing used blood. Every receptor here comes from a boy between 2 and 10 years old in good health. Both conserved end residues are part of each CDR3. Size is omitted from some rows. Given values are once, few, many or a class for expanded clones.

V gene	J gene	CDR3 length	clone size	CDR3 protein
TRBV5-1	TRBJ2-7	15	-	CASKPDRGPPYEQYF
TRBV2	-	15	-	CASNPTSGGYNEQFF
TRBV5-1	TRBJ1-2	11	-	CASTKDGGYTF
TRBV29-1	-	16	few	CSVEDRASNLVYEQYF
TRBV5-1	TRBJ1-2	15	-	CASSLGQGLNYGYTF
TRBV29-1	TRBJ2-5	13	few	CSVRHPLQETQYF
TRBV20-1	TRBJ2-7	14	few	CSASEDWYSYEQYF
TRBV10-3	TRBJ2-7	12	few	CAISETSGGGYF
TRBV29-1	TRBJ1-2	14	-	CSVGGGQGSYGYTF
TRBV9	TRBJ1-1	17	many	CASSVEGQGAWNTEAFF
TRBV6-5	TRBJ2-5	17	-	CASSYSMGLLSGETQYF
TRBV21-1	TRBJ1-1	15	few	CASSKLGTENTEAFF
TRBV6-5	TRBJ2-4	17	-	CASSKGLAGGTKNIQYF
TRBV6-2/TRBV6-3	TRBJ1-1	12	-	CASRPQSTEAFF
TRBV5-1	TRBJ2-2	16	few	CASSSGRGPNTGELFF
TRBV9	TRBJ2-7	13	few	CASSVAEAYEQYF
TRBV7-2	TRBJ2-5	12	-	CASSLDGTAQYF
TRBV12-3/TRBV12-4	TRBJ1-6	15	-	CASSLQGEGISPLHF
TRBV5-5	TRBJ2-3	13	-	CASSFSGEDTQYF
TRBV7-6	TRBJ1-1	14	-	CASSLVGGYSEAFF
TRBV6-5	TRBJ2-5	11	few	CASTQGQNHYF
TRBV11-2	TRBJ2-7	15	-	CASSLELAGSYEQYF
TRBV6-5	TRBJ2-5	15	-	CASSRDRGRSGEQYF
TRBV24-1	TRBJ1-2	12	-	CANRDGLSGYTF
TRBV12-3/TRBV12-4	TRBJ1-1	14	-	CASSQRGRNTEAFF
TRBV20-1	TRBJ1-5	13	-	CSAGRGAGQPQHF
TRBV20-1	TRBJ2-7	14	few	CSAQLAGGDYEQYF
TRBV9	TRBJ2-3	16	few	CASSVTSGASTDTQYF
TRBV28	TRBJ1-1	12	few	CASVQGVFEAFF
TRBV20-1	TRBJ2-1	15	few	CSARDAGGSYNEQFF
TRBV7-2	TRBJ1-6	14	-	CASSLPGLGSPLHF
TRBV20-1	TRBJ2-3	15	-	CSARDPGQGEDTQYF
TRBV6-2/TRBV6-3	TRBJ2-3	16	few	CASSPWDGISTDTQYF
TRBV12-5	TRBJ1-6	14	-	CASGTGTAYSPLHF
TRBV6-2/TRBV6-3	TRBJ2-1	12	-	CASSSSSYEQFF
TRBV6-6	TRBJ1-1	14	-	CASSVDRRTGEAFF
TRBV15	TRBJ2-2	15	few	CATSRDNRYTGELFF
TRBV6-6	TRBJ2-1	13	-	CASSPRAVNEQFF
TRBV6-5	TRBJ2-1	11	many	CASGTSNEQFF
TRBV9	TRBJ2-5	15	-	CASSAWTGPRETQYF
TRBV20-1	-	13	-	CSASQGVLREQYF
TRBV28	TRBJ2-4	11	-	CASSLLNIQYF
TRBV9	TRBJ2-3	13	few	CASSVEGTDTQYF
TRBV3-1	TRBJ2-2	15	few	CAGRPGRFSTGELFF
TRBV12-3/TRBV12-4	TRBJ2-5	14	few	CASTVFGAEETQYF
TRBV5-1	TRBJ1-2	12	once	CASSFEGVGYTF
TRBV7-9	TRBJ2-3	12	-	CASNGTGDTQYF
TRBV29-1	TRBJ2-1	14	-	CSVGLWGADNEQFF
TRBV10-3	TRBJ2-5	13	few	CAISANSQETQYF
TRBV5-1	TRBJ2-7	15	-	CASSLWDKKIYEQYF
TRBV5-4	TRBJ2-3	18	few	CASSGTRREDQSTDTQYF
TRBV12-3/TRBV12-4	TRBJ1-4	17	-	CASSRSIYRAGSEKLFF
TRBV12-3/TRBV12-4	TRBJ2-3	14	few	CASSPRQGPDTQYF
TRBV25-1	TRBJ1-2	15	few	CASSGPTGVAYGYTF